Listed below are T cell receptor beta chains from one sample, sequenced in a study of response to subunit inactivated influenza vaccine. TCRdb fed the RT-PCR reads into MiXCR, producing one record per CDR3 protein. The table lists around 540,000 distinct CDR3 sequences, approximately 12% of them singletons. Sample: PBMCs from blood, taken on the day of vaccination. Source of these receptors: a man between 45 and 60 years old who received an inactivated influenza vaccine. The CDR3 runs from the conserved cysteine through the conserved F or W. D genes are given only for firm matches.

v_gene	j_gene	d_gene	CDR3aa
TRBV7-2	TRBJ2-5	.	CASSLAKGYQETQYF
TRBV10-3	TRBJ2-5	.	CAISQGSAKWETQYF
TRBV20-1	TRBJ2-3	.	CSVRTERTDTQYF
TRBV12-3/TRBV12-4	TRBJ2-1	.	CASSFGNEQFF
TRBV28	TRBJ2-1	TRBD2	CASSSGLILNNEQFF
TRBV28	TRBJ2-1	TRBD1	CASSIDRGIRNEQFF
TRBV28	TRBJ1-2	.	CASRTGDFNGYTF
TRBV11-2	TRBJ2-1	TRBD2	CASSLVQWGGNEQFF
TRBV29-1	TRBJ2-2	TRBD2	CSVELRTSSNTGELFF
TRBV24-1	TRBJ2-3	TRBD1	CATSDPGQGTHTQYF
TRBV7-2	TRBJ1-6	TRBD1	CASSLVTGTNSPLHF
TRBV6-5	TRBJ2-6	TRBD1	CASSYAPGQGYGANVLTF
TRBV20-1	TRBJ2-7	.	CSAFRTASSEQYF
TRBV28	TRBJ2-2	.	CASNTRAVATGELFF
TRBV6-5	TRBJ1-3	.	CASSYSPTVSGNTIYF
TRBV28	TRBJ2-7	.	CASSLPGTSGSYEQYF
TRBV12-3/TRBV12-4	TRBJ2-4	TRBD2	CASTGGGALAKNIQYF
TRBV20-1	TRBJ2-3	.	CSARHPGLSTDTQYF
TRBV6-5	TRBJ2-1	.	CASSYHREAMREYNEQFF
TRBV12-3/TRBV12-4	TRBJ2-1	.	CASTRKSWRGDNEQFF
TRBV5-6	TRBJ2-1	TRBD2	CASILLAGGQNEQFF
TRBV7-2	TRBJ2-3	.	CASSLVPSSTDTQYF